Listed below are T cell receptor beta chains from one sample, sequenced in a study of early stage breast cancer tumors. The data were produced by immunoSEQ multiplex PCR, yet TCRdb's version contains in-frame clones alone and is incomplete. The repertoire consists of more than 15,000 clones, with about 83% occurring once and the leading ten covering under 2%. The sequencing sample was made of blood. The receptors derive from a person between 65 and 79 years old with breast cancer. Each CDR3 is given with its conserved first and last residue. The order of the fields is V gene, clone size, J gene, D gene, CDR3 protein, CDR3 DNA. A D gene is named only where the DNA matches it firmly. Only some rows state a clone size, as once, few, many or a class for expanded clones.

v_call: TRBV28; clone_size: -; j_call: TRBJ1-2; d_call: -; cdr3_aa: CASSRGGTPTINYGYTF; cdr3_nt: TGTGCCAGCAGCCGGGGGGGGACTCCAACGATTAACTATGGCTACACCTTC
v_call: TRBV7-9; clone_size: -; j_call: TRBJ1-6; d_call: TRBD1; cdr3_aa: CASSHRQGDNNSPLHF; cdr3_nt: TGTGCCAGCAGCCACAGACAGGGGGACAATAATTCACCCCTCCACTTT
v_call: TRBV5-4; clone_size: once; j_call: TRBJ2-3; d_call: TRBD1; cdr3_aa: CASSSDRGDTQYF; cdr3_nt: TGTGCCAGCAGCTCGGACAGGGGGGATACGCAGTATTTT
v_call: TRBV2; clone_size: few; j_call: TRBJ2-1; d_call: TRBD1; cdr3_aa: CASREDRGTYNEQFF; cdr3_nt: TGTGCCAGCAGGGAGGACAGGGGGACCTACAATGAGCAGTTCTTC
v_call: TRBV28; clone_size: -; j_call: TRBJ1-1; d_call: -; cdr3_aa: CASRGNKGQQAGGGEAFF; cdr3_nt: TGTGCCAGCAGGGGAAACAAGGGCCAGCAGGCTGGGGGCGGTGAAGCTTTCTTT
v_call: TRBV2; clone_size: -; j_call: TRBJ1-1; d_call: TRBD1; cdr3_aa: CASSDRGTGKTEAFF; cdr3_nt: TGTGCCAGCAGTGATCGGGGGACAGGGAAAACTGAAGCTTTCTTT
v_call: TRBV4-1; clone_size: few; j_call: TRBJ1-1; d_call: -; cdr3_aa: CASSPRFRVAEAFF; cdr3_nt: TGCGCCAGCAGCCCCCGGTTCCGGGTTGCTGAAGCTTTCTTT
v_call: TRBV14; clone_size: -; j_call: TRBJ1-1; d_call: -; cdr3_aa: CASSQVRPSSNTEAFF; cdr3_nt: TGTGCCAGCAGCCAAGTTCGTCCCAGTTCGAACACTGAAGCTTTCTTT
v_call: TRBV19; clone_size: -; j_call: TRBJ1-2; d_call: -; cdr3_aa: CASSISLAFSSGYTF; cdr3_nt: TGTGCCAGTAGTATCTCTTTAGCATTCAGCAGTGGCTACACCTTC
v_call: TRBV4-1; clone_size: -; j_call: TRBJ1-1; d_call: -; cdr3_aa: CASSPRPEESMNTEAFF; cdr3_nt: TGCGCCAGCAGCCCTAGGCCGGAGGAAAGCATGAACACTGAAGCTTTCTTT
v_call: TRBV19; clone_size: few; j_call: TRBJ1-1; d_call: TRBD1; cdr3_aa: CASSMKGATEAFF; cdr3_nt: TGTGCCAGTAGTATGAAGGGGGCGACTGAAGCTTTCTTT
v_call: TRBV4-1; clone_size: -; j_call: TRBJ1-4; d_call: -; cdr3_aa: CASSQGRQSNEKLFF; cdr3_nt: TGCGCCAGCAGCCAAGGGCGACAGTCTAATGAAAAACTGTTTTTT
v_call: TRBV7-3; clone_size: -; j_call: TRBJ2-2; d_call: TRBD2; cdr3_aa: CASSLNGGDTGELFF; cdr3_nt: TGTGCCAGCAGCTTAAACGGGGGGGACACCGGGGAGCTGTTTTTT
v_call: TRBV7-6; clone_size: -; j_call: TRBJ2-3; d_call: TRBD1; cdr3_aa: CASSLAQGAHTQYF; cdr3_nt: TGTGCCAGCAGCTTAGCACAGGGGGCCCATACGCAGTATTTT
v_call: TRBV19; clone_size: -; j_call: TRBJ1-5; d_call: TRBD1; cdr3_aa: CASRKQGVGYQPQHF; cdr3_nt: TGTGCCAGTAGAAAACAGGGGGTCGGTTATCAGCCCCAGCATTTT
v_call: TRBV5-1; clone_size: -; j_call: TRBJ2-2; d_call: TRBD1; cdr3_aa: CASSEQGDTGELFF; cdr3_nt: TGCGCCAGCAGTGAACAGGGGGACACCGGGGAGCTGTTTTTT
v_call: TRBV9; clone_size: few; j_call: TRBJ2-1; d_call: TRBD2; cdr3_aa: CASSVGGGKSEQFF; cdr3_nt: TGTGCCAGCAGCGTAGGCGGGGGAAAGAGTGAGCAGTTCTTC
v_call: TRBV30; clone_size: -; j_call: TRBJ2-1; d_call: TRBD2; cdr3_aa: CAWRGLAGALF; cdr3_nt: TGTGCCTGGAGAGGACTAGCGGGGGCGCTCTTC
v_call: TRBV7-3; clone_size: once; j_call: TRBJ2-3; d_call: -; cdr3_aa: CASSRARGGSETQYF; cdr3_nt: TGTGCCAGCAGCCGGGCGAGGGGGGGCTCGGAGACGCAGTATTTT
v_call: TRBV19; clone_size: -; j_call: TRBJ2-3; d_call: TRBD2; cdr3_aa: CASSQLAAASTDTQYF; cdr3_nt: TGTGCCAGTAGCCAACTAGCGGCAGCGAGCACAGATACGCAGTATTTT
v_call: TRBV29-1; clone_size: -; j_call: TRBJ2-2; d_call: -; cdr3_aa: CSAGLDFTGELFF; cdr3_nt: TGCAGCGCGGGACTTGATTTCACCGGGGAGCTGTTTTTT
v_call: TRBV9; clone_size: -; j_call: TRBJ1-1; d_call: -; cdr3_aa: CASSLSGAATEAFF; cdr3_nt: TGTGCCAGCAGCCTTTCAGGGGCGGCCACTGAAGCTTTCTTT
v_call: TRBV18; clone_size: -; j_call: TRBJ2-7; d_call: TRBD2; cdr3_aa: CASSPTREDEQYF; cdr3_nt: TGTGCCAGCTCGCCGACTCGGGAGGACGAGCAGTACTTC
v_call: TRBV7-9; clone_size: few; j_call: TRBJ1-2; d_call: -; cdr3_aa: CASSLVSGYGYTF; cdr3_nt: TGTGCCAGCAGCTTAGTGTCAGGGTATGGCTACACCTTC
v_call: TRBV9; clone_size: -; j_call: TRBJ2-5; d_call: -; cdr3_aa: CASSVGLGGKETQYF; cdr3_nt: TGTGCCAGCAGCGTAGGGCTCGGGGGAAAGGAGACCCAGTACTTC
v_call: TRBV6-5; clone_size: -; j_call: TRBJ2-5; d_call: -; cdr3_aa: CASRDGGRETQYF; cdr3_nt: TGTGCCAGCAGGGATGGGGGCCGGGAGACCCAGTACTTC
v_call: TRBV7-3; clone_size: -; j_call: TRBJ2-7; d_call: TRBD2; cdr3_aa: CASSYVAGKGEQYF; cdr3_nt: TGTGCCAGCAGCTACGTAGCGGGAAAGGGCGAGCAGTACTTC
v_call: TRBV28; clone_size: -; j_call: TRBJ2-1; d_call: TRBD2; cdr3_aa: CASSRSGGAYNEQFF; cdr3_nt: TGTGCCAGCAGCCGGAGCGGGGGGGCCTACAATGAGCAGTTCTTC
v_call: TRBV4-2; clone_size: -; j_call: TRBJ1-6; d_call: -; cdr3_aa: CASSQERRAAYNSPLHF; cdr3_nt: TGTGCCAGCAGCCAAGAGAGGAGGGCTGCCTATAATTCACCCCTCCACTTT
v_call: TRBV27; clone_size: -; j_call: TRBJ2-2; d_call: TRBD2; cdr3_aa: CASSLTSGGYTGELFF; cdr3_nt: TGTGCCAGCAGCCTAACTAGCGGGGGTTACACCGGGGAGCTGTTTTTT
v_call: TRBV6-1; clone_size: once; j_call: TRBJ2-7; d_call: TRBD1; cdr3_aa: CASSDGTGQSEQYF; cdr3_nt: TGTGCCAGCAGTGACGGGACAGGGCAGAGCGAGCAGTACTTC
v_call: TRBV30; clone_size: -; j_call: TRBJ1-6; d_call: -; cdr3_aa: CAWAEQIYNSPLHF; cdr3_nt: TGTGCCTGGGCCGAACAGATCTATAATTCACCCCTCCACTTT
v_call: TRBV9; clone_size: once; j_call: TRBJ1-1; d_call: -; cdr3_aa: CASSPSVGDEAFF; cdr3_nt: TGTGCCAGCAGCCCAAGTGTGGGAGACGAAGCTTTCTTT
v_call: TRBV5-1; clone_size: -; j_call: TRBJ2-1; d_call: TRBD2; cdr3_aa: CASSVGLAGGPNEQFF; cdr3_nt: TGCGCCAGCAGCGTAGGACTAGCGGGGGGGCCCAATGAGCAGTTCTTC
v_call: TRBV7-8; clone_size: once; j_call: TRBJ1-4; d_call: -; cdr3_aa: CASSLGGGTAGSNEKLFF; cdr3_nt: TGTGCCAGCAGCTTAGGGGGGGGGACGGCTGGTTCCAATGAAAAACTGTTTTTT
v_call: TRBV5-1; clone_size: -; j_call: TRBJ2-7; d_call: -; cdr3_aa: CASSLAGSETYEQYF; cdr3_nt: TGCGCCAGCAGCTTGGCCGGGTCGGAAACCTACGAGCAGTACTTC
v_call: TRBV5-1; clone_size: -; j_call: TRBJ1-6; d_call: TRBD1; cdr3_aa: CASSLEQGVSPLHF; cdr3_nt: TGCGCCAGCAGCTTGGAACAGGGGGTTTCACCCCTCCACTTT
v_call: TRBV19; clone_size: -; j_call: TRBJ1-1; d_call: -; cdr3_aa: CASSIGARGGAVEAFF; cdr3_nt: TGTGCCAGTAGTATCGGGGCCCGAGGGGGGGCGGTGGAAGCTTTCTTT
v_call: TRBV4-1; clone_size: -; j_call: TRBJ2-7; d_call: -; cdr3_aa: CASSQDPAGMSEQYF; cdr3_nt: TGCGCCAGCAGCCAAGATCCAGCAGGGATGAGCGAGCAGTACTTC
v_call: TRBV30; clone_size: -; j_call: TRBJ2-7; d_call: TRBD2; cdr3_aa: CALNSGGDEQYF; cdr3_nt: TGTGCCCTAAACTCGGGGGGGGACGAGCAGTACTTC
v_call: TRBV7-6; clone_size: -; j_call: TRBJ1-3; d_call: -; cdr3_aa: CASSLANSPSSGNTIYF; cdr3_nt: TGTGCCAGCAGCTTAGCGAACTCACCTAGCTCTGGAAACACCATATATTTT
v_call: TRBV7-9; clone_size: -; j_call: TRBJ2-7; d_call: TRBD1; cdr3_aa: CASSLSVGTGGYEQYF; cdr3_nt: TGTGCCAGCAGCTTAAGTGTAGGGACAGGGGGGTACGAGCAGTACTTC
v_call: TRBV11-2; clone_size: once; j_call: TRBJ2-5; d_call: TRBD2; cdr3_aa: CASSLASGGRKETQYF; cdr3_nt: TGTGCCAGCAGCTTAGCCAGCGGGGGGCGGAAAGAGACCCAGTACTTC
v_call: TRBV4-3; clone_size: -; j_call: TRBJ2-3; d_call: TRBD2; cdr3_aa: CASSQVLAGGPTDTQYF; cdr3_nt: TGCGCCAGCAGCCAAGTGTTAGCGGGGGGGCCTACAGATACGCAGTATTTT